This TCR beta chain appears in the sequencing data of a study of blood T cell repertoires in COVID-19. Study summary: Sites across the United States, Italy and Spain contributed samples from acute and convalescent COVID-19. PBMCs, B-cell-depleted T cells, or T cells were the source of the cDNA or gDNA that made up the material.

As processed by the authors: Amplification with reference gene primers provided the estimates of nucleated cell counts. Clones were read by immunoSEQ multiplex PCR, and TCRdb kept only the in-frame ones, dropping some. V and J calls and clone size are as listed in that table; D and trimming were resolved from the DNA. Seen here are around 130,000 clones, 90% observed once, and the top ten hold about 4%. The CDR3 totals 13 residues. With V trimmed by 5 bases and J by 3 bases, 3 bases remained unmatched. Looked up from germline, CDR1 is MNHNY and CDR2 is SVGAGI (reference sequence). The genes are TRBV6-6 and TRBJ1-1; TRBD1 matches 7 bases. The sequenced sample consisted of peripheral blood. This receptor was obtained from a man aged 50 to 59 with active COVID-19. CDR3 in amino acids: CASSRTGDTEAFF. Here the CDR3 DNA reads TGTGCCAGCAGTCGCACAGGGGACACTGAAGCTTTCTTT.